The clone carrying this TCR beta chain was counted a few times. These data originate in a study of CD8 T cells in Susac syndrome. A quantity of roughly 0.5 to 1 ug RNA underwent reverse transcription using random hexamers. TCRdb re-derived calls from the immunoSEQ multiplex PCR reads in MiXCR, one entry per CDR3 protein. The top ten clones hold 0.065% to 0.075% of a sample with hundreds of thousands of distinct CDR3 sequences, around 93% of them seen once. In germline, CDR1 is SEHNR, CDR2 FQNEAQ (reference sequence). V was pared by 0 bases and J by 1 base, with 6 bases between. The CDR3 runs 15 residues.

Material: CD4+ T cells from PBMCs. The chain combines TRBV7-9 with TRBJ2-2; D is uncertain. The sequence came from a human donor with multiple sclerosis. CDR3 amino acids: CASSLAGGNTGELFF. The CDR3 DNA is TGTGCCAGCAGCTTAGCGGGCGGGAACACCGGGGAGCTGTTTTTT.